What follows are 28 T cell receptor beta chains derived from one specimen sequenced in a study of PD-1 blockade in classical Hodgkin lymphoma. Assay: immunoSEQ multiplex PCR; the TCRdb copy retains only in-frame clones and omits some. The table has over 25,000 clones, around 87% seen once. Time point: cycle 4 day 1 (C4D1), after 5 to 7 weeks of nivolumab. Relapses following autologous stem cell transplantation were seen in all patients, with brentuximab vedotin exposure varying. Magnetic negative selection was used to purify CD4+ T cells from thawed PBMCs. This specimen consisted of CD4+ T cells from blood, obtained before the fourth cycle of nivolumab. Receptor source: a human donor with classical Hodgkin lymphoma.

The V call is TRBV7-9, the J call TRBJ2-1; possibly TRBD2 for D (6 bases). The CDR3 length is 14 residues. Germline V gene data show CDR1 as SEHNR and CDR2 as FQNEAQ (reference sequence). V was trimmed by 0 bases and J by 8 bases, leaving 11 bases between them. This CDR3 is CASSLARGSDEQFF. The CDR3 DNA reads as TGTGCCAGCAGCTTAGCGCGGGGTAGCGATGAGCAGTTCTTC.

J is TRBJ2-7 and V is TRBV13; D may correspond to TRBD1 or TRBD2 (5 bases each). The germline CDR1 and CDR2 sequences are PRHDT and FYEKMQ (reference sequence). The CDR3 sequence is 15 residues long. V shed 3 bases and J shed 3 bases, with 15 bases lying between them. Written as DNA, the CDR3 is TGTGCCAGCAGCTTGGAACCGGGACCCAACTACGAGCAGTACTTC. Amino acids: CASSLEPGPNYEQYF.

This clone was recorded only once. The V call is TRBV28, the J call TRBJ1-3; possibly TRBD1 for D (5 bases). The CDR3 sequence is 17 residues long. CDR1 and CDR2 (germline): MDHEN, SYDVKM. V was trimmed by 1 base and J by 0 bases, leaving 13 bases between them. The CDR3 here is CASSLLDRTSSGNTIYF. CDR3 nucleotides: TGTGCCAGCAGTTTATTAGACAGAACCAGCTCTGGAAACACCATATATTTT.

J is TRBJ2-2 and V is TRBV7-2; 7 positions agree with TRBD2. V lost 3 bases to trimming and J lost 6 bases; unmatched junction nucleotides: 1. This CDR3 is built from 13 residues. The germline CDR1 and CDR2 sequences are SGHTA and FQGNSA. CDR3 in DNA: TGTGCCAGCAGCTTGGGGGGGGCCGGGGAGCTGTTTTTT. Translation: CASSLGGAGELFF.

Concerning this clone: Other DNA sequences in the sample encode the same CDR3. J is TRBJ2-3 and V is TRBV18; D call uncertain. The CDR3 is 13 amino acids. V lost 0 bases, J lost 0 bases, and 1 base lay in between. Per germline, CDR1 KGHSH and CDR2 LQKENI. CDR3 coding DNA: TGTGCCAGCTCACCACCCAGCACAGATACGCAGTATTTT. Translating it yields CASSPPSTDTQYF.

J is TRBJ1-1 and V is TRBV7-2, with TRBD1 as a possible D gene (5 bases). The V gene lost 7 bases and the J gene lost 2 bases, with 14 bases spanning the gap. In germline, CDR1 is SGHTA, CDR2 FQGNSA. The CDR3 covers 14 residues. Here the CDR3 DNA reads TGTGCCAGCATCCGGGGGAGGGCAAACACTGAAGCTTTCTTT. It codes for CASIRGRANTEAFF.

The V and J genes are TRBV9 and TRBJ2-5; 8 bases are a match to TRBD1. After removal of 2 bases from V and 3 bases from J, the junction contained 6 bases not matched to a gene. The V gene's germline CDR1 is SGDLS and CDR2 YYNGEE. The CDR3 runs to 15 residues. The DNA for the CDR3 is TGTGCCAGCAGCGTTGACCCGACAGGGGAAGAGACCCAGTACTTC. The encoded protein is CASSVDPTGEETQYF.

The V gene is TRBV18, the J gene TRBJ2-5, with D hard to call. Gene TRBJ2-7 matches the end of the DNA better, so the J call may be wrong. In germline, CDR1 is KGHSH, CDR2 LQKENI. CDR3 length equals 11 residues. The CDR3 coding sequence is TGTGCCAGCTCAATTAGCTACGAGCAGTACTTC. This codes for CASSISYEQYF.

The chain recombines TRBV28 with TRBJ1-2; D call uncertain. CDR3 length: 13 amino acids. Deletions cut 7 bases from V and 3 bases from J, with 12 bases between. CDR1 MDHEN and CDR2 SYDVKM come from the germline V gene. CDR3 protein: CASTTHGDYGYTF. The CDR3 bases are TGTGCCAGCACAACCCATGGTGACTATGGCTACACCTTC.

The gene calls are TRBV10-3 and TRBJ2-5, with D perhaps TRBD1 (6 bases). Per germline, CDR1 ENHRY and CDR2 SYGVKD. This CDR3 has 14 amino acids. Trimming removed 4 bases from V and 1 base from J, with 10 bases in between. This CDR3 reads CAISGQGLQETQYF. CDR3 coding DNA: TGTGCCATCAGTGGCCAGGGGCTCCAAGAGACCCAGTACTTC.

V gene TRBV2 combines with J gene TRBJ1-4, with D perhaps TRBD1 (5 bases). Germline CDR1 is SNHLY and CDR2 is FYNNEI. V lost 10 bases and J lost 0, with 18 bases in between. The CDR3 contains 16 residues. DNA of the CDR3: TGTGCCAACCGGGACTTGCCCTTTGCAACTAATGAAAAACTGTTTTTT. Translating gives CANRDLPFATNEKLFF.

The chain carries TRBV5-1 and TRBJ1-5; 12 positions agree with TRBD1. This CDR3 has 20 amino acids. Germline-derived CDR1 and CDR2 are SGHRS and YFSETQ. V gave up 0 bases and J gave up 6 bases; unmatched junction bases: 16. The CDR3 is CASSLVVARDRGPRSQPQHF. The CDR3, as DNA: TGCGCCAGCAGCTTGGTGGTGGCCCGGGACAGGGGGCCCCGGAGTCAGCCCCAGCATTTT.

Concerning this clone: Other DNA sequences in this specimen translate into the identical CDR3. The chain carries TRBV6-1 and TRBJ2-7; 10 bases match TRBD1. Germline assignment: CDR1 MNHNS and CDR2 SASEGT. The CDR3 is 14 amino acids. The V and J ends lost 7 bases and 6 bases, in that order; junction bases with no gene match: 9. CDR3 region: CASIRGQGSGEQYF. CDR3 bases: TGTGCCAGCATACGGGGACAGGGGAGTGGCGAGCAGTACTTC.

This chain joins TRBV2 and TRBJ2-3; D is uncertain. V lost 6 bases and J 2 bases, leaving 12 bases between the germline ends. Germline loops: CDR1 SNHLY, CDR2 FYNNEI. The CDR3 covers 14 residues. In DNA form, the CDR3 reads TGTGCCAGCAGGTGGTTTGCGAACACAGATACGCAGTATTTT. Encoded protein: CASRWFANTDTQYF.

The chain has TRBV6-4 and TRBJ2-7, with a weak D call TRBD2 (6 bases). The V end lost 7 bases, the J end lost 2 bases, and 12 bases lay between the germline ends. Germline CDR1 and CDR2: MRHNA and SNTAGT. CDR3 size: 13 residues. CDR3 region: CASIGTATYEQYF. In nucleotides, the CDR3 is TGTGCCAGCATTGGGACTGCAACCTACGAGCAGTACTTC.

The genes are TRBV10-1 and TRBJ2-7, with TRBD2 as a possible D gene (6 bases). The CDR3 is 15 amino acids. The germline V gene has CDR1 WNHNN and CDR2 SYGVQD (reference sequence). The germline V and J ends were trimmed by 0 bases and 3 bases, with 12 bases remaining between them. The CDR3 sequence: CASSESRDFDYEQYF. DNA for the CDR3: TGCGCCAGCAGTGAGTCTCGGGACTTCGACTACGAGCAGTACTTC.

The chain joins TRBV27 to TRBJ2-1; D unresolved. Germline V gives CDR1 MNHEY, CDR2 SMNVEV (reference sequence). The CDR3 contains 13 residues. The V gene lost 1 base and the J gene lost 7 bases, with 8 bases spanning the gap. CDR3 region: CASSLLPRNEQFF. As DNA, the CDR3 is TGTGCCAGCAGTTTATTACCCCGGAATGAGCAGTTCTTC.

This clone was found once. J is TRBJ2-6 and V is TRBV5-1; perhaps TRBD1 as D (6 bases). The CDR3 contains 17 residues. Germline CDR1 SGHRS, CDR2 YFSETQ. Trimming left V 0 bases short and J 2 bases short, with 12 bases between. The CDR3 DNA reads as TGCGCCAGCAGCTTGGACACAGGGTACCCTGGGGCCAACGTCCTGACTTTC. Its protein is CASSLDTGYPGANVLTF.

The chain employs TRBV7-9 and TRBJ2-7; D unclear. The CDR3 sequence is 12 residues long. The V gene's germline CDR1 is SEHNR and CDR2 FQNEAQ (reference sequence). V lost 3 bases and J lost 2, with 5 bases in between. CDR3 sequence (DNA): TGTGCCAGCAGCTTGGGCACCTACGAGCAGTACTTC. Amino acid sequence: CASSLGTYEQYF.

This clone came up once. This sequence joins TRBV12-2 and TRBJ1-5. TRBV12-2 constitutes a pseudogene. This CDR3 comprises 17 residues. The CDR3: CASRLGPGNDSNQPQHF. CDR3 bases: TGTGCAAGTCGCTTAGGGCCCGGGAATGATAGCAATCAGCCCCAGCATTTT.

The CDR3 coding sequence is TGTGCCAGTCGTAGCGGGGGGGTAGGAGAGACCCAGTACTTC. Translation: CASRSGGVGETQYF. The chain is built from TRBV19 and TRBJ2-5; 11 bases map to TRBD2. J gave up 4 bases and V 8 bases, and 6 bases lay outside the gene matches. This CDR3 spans 14 amino acids. Germline V gene sequence: CDR1 LNHDA, CDR2 SQIVND (reference sequence). Based on the CDR3 plus reference TRBV19 and TRBJ2-5, the full variable domain is DGGITQSPKYLFRKEGQNVTLSCEQNLNHDAMYWYRQDPGQGLRLIYYSQIVNDFQKGDIAEGYSVSREKKESFPLTVTSAQKNPTAFYLCASRSGGVGETQYFGPGTRLLVL.

The gene calls are TRBV19 and TRBJ2-3; 11 bases are a match to TRBD2. Germline CDR1 and CDR2: LNHDA and SQIVND (reference sequence). V lost 5 bases to trimming and J lost 4 bases; unmatched junction nucleotides: 2. The CDR3 extends over 14 amino acids. The CDR3 region has the DNA TGTGCCAGTAGTGGGGGACTAGCGGCAGATACGCAGTATTTT. This codes for CASSGGLAADTQYF.

V and J are TRBV27 and TRBJ2-7; possibly TRBD2 for D (6 bases). The CDR3 is 20 residues long. Germline values: CDR1 MNHEY, CDR2 SMNVEV (reference sequence). V was clipped by 2 bases and J by 2 bases, with 28 bases between them. CDR3 DNA sequence: TGTGCCAGCAGTTTAAAACCCCCGATCCGGGCTAGCGCTCATCCCTACGAGCAGTACTTC. This sequence encodes CASSLKPPIRASAHPYEQYF.

The genes are TRBV5-4 and TRBJ1-1; unclear D gene. Germline CDR1 reads SGHNT; CDR2 reads YYREEE (reference sequence). Deletions cut 7 bases from V and 0 bases from J, with 16 bases between. The CDR3 runs 15 residues. The CDR3 spells CASRAGDLMNTEAFF. CDR3 sequence (DNA): TGTGCCAGCCGTGCAGGCGACCTAATGAACACTGAAGCTTTCTTT.

The J gene is TRBJ2-7, the V gene TRBV2, with TRBD1 matching 11 bases. Germline CDR1 is SNHLY and CDR2 is FYNNEI. The CDR3 covers 14 residues. J was trimmed by 6 bases and V by 5 bases; bases with no gene match: 6. The CDR3 is CASSKTGTGGEQYF. For the CDR3, the DNA is TGTGCCAGCAGTAAGACCGGGACAGGGGGCGAGCAGTACTTC.

In this sample, this clone turned up once. The chain combines TRBV11-2 with TRBJ1-1; unclear D gene. This CDR3 spans 14 amino acids. The germline V gene encodes CDR1 SGHAT and CDR2 FQNNGV. With 4 bases removed from V and 1 base from J, the gap between germline ends came to 10 bases. The chain's CDR3 is CASSSSDKNTEAFF. The CDR3 region has the DNA TGTGCCAGCAGCTCGTCCGACAAGAACACTGAAGCTTTCTTT.

V is TRBV18 and J is TRBJ2-3; no clear D gene. The CDR3 sequence is 13 residues long. The V end lost 5 bases, the J end lost 1 base, and 7 bases lay between the germline ends. The V gene's germline CDR1 is KGHSH and CDR2 LQKENI. The CDR3 is CASSLAGTDTQYF. Written as DNA, the CDR3 is TGTGCCAGCTCATTGGCGGGCACAGATACGCAGTATTTT.

This clone was seen once. The chain is built from TRBV6-5 and TRBJ2-5, with D perhaps TRBD2 (6 bases). The germline CDR1 and CDR2 sequences are MNHEY and SVGAGI. With 2 bases removed from V and 2 bases from J, the gap between germline ends came to 9 bases. The CDR3 runs to 14 residues. CDR3 sequence (DNA): TGTGCCAGCAGTTACCGGGGGAGGCAAGAGACCCAGTACTTC. Amino acid sequence: CASSYRGRQETQYF.